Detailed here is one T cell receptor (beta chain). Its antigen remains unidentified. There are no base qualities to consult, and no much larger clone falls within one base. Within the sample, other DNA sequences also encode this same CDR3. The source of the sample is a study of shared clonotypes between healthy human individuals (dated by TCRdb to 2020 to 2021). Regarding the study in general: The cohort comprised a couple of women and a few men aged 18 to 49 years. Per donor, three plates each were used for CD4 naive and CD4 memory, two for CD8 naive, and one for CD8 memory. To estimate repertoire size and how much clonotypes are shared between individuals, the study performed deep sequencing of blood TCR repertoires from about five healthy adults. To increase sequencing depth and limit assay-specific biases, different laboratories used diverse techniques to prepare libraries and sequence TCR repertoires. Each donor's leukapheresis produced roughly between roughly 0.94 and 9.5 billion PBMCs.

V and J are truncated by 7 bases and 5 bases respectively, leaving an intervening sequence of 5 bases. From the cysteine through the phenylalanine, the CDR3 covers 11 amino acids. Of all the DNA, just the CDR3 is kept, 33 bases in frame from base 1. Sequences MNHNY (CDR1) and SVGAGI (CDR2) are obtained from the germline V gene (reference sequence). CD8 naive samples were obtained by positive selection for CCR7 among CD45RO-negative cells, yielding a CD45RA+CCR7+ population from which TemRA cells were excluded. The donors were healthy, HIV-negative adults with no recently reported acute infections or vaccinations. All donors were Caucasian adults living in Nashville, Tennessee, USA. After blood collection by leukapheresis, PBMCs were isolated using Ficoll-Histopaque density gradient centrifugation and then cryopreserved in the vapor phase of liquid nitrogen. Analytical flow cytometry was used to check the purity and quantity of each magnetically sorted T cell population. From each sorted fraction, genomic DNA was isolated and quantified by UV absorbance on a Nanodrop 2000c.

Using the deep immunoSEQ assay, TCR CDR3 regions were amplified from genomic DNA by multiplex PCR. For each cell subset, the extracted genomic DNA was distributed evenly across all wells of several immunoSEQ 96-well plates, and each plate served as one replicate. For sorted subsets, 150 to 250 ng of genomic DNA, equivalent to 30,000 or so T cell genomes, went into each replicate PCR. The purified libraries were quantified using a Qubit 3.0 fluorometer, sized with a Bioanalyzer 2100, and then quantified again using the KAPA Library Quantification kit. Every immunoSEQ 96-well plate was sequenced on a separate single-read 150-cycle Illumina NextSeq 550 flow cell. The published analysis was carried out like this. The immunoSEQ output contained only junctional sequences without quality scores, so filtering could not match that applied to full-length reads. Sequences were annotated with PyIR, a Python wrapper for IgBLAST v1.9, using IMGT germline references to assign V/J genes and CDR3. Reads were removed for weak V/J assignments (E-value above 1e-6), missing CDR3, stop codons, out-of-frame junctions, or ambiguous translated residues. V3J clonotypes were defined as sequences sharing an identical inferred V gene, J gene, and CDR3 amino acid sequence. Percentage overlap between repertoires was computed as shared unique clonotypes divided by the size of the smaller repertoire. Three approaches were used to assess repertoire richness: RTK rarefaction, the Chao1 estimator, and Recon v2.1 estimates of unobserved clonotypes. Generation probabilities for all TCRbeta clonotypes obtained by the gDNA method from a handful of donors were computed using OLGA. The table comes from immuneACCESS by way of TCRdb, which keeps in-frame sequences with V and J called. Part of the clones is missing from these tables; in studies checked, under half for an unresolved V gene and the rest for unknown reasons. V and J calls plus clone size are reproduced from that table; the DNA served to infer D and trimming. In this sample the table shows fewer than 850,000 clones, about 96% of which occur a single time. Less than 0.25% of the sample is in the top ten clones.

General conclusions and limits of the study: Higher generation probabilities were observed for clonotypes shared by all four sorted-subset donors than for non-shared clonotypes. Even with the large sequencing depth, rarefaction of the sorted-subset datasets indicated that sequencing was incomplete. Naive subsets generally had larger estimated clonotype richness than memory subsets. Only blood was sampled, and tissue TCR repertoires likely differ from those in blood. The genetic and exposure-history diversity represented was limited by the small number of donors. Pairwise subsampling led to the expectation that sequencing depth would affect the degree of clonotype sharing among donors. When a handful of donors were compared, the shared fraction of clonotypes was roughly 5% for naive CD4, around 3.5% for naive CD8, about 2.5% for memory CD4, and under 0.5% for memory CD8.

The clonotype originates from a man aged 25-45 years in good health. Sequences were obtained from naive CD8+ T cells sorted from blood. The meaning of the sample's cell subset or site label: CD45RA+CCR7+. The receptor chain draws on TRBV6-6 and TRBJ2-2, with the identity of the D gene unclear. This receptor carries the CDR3 CASTGTGELFF. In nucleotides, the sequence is TGTGCCAGCACTGGAACCGGGGAGCTGTTTTTT.